The present T cell receptor beta chain was sequenced within a study of immune evolution from preneoplasia to lung adenocarcinoma. Study summary: HLA loss of heterozygosity: approximately 7.5% AIS, about 15% MIA, about 31% ADC, none AAH. Findings of the study overall: Highest clonality occurred in KRAS-mutant, not EGFR-mutant or double wild-type, nodules.

Looked up from germline, CDR1 is SGHRS and CDR2 is YFSETQ. The CDR3 consists of 14 residues. Trimming took off 4 bases at V and 8 bases at J, with 15 bases between the two ends. Measured with immunoSEQ multiplex PCR; TCRdb has only the in-frame clones, and not every one. The top ten clones hold 18% of a sample with about 3,400 clones, around 75% of them seen once. This clone was found once. Antigen: not known. The origin of this receptor is a person aged 55-79 years with lung adenocarcinoma. Sequenced: FFPE minimally invasive lung adenocarcinoma tissue. The rearrangement links TRBV5-1 to TRBJ1-4, with D maybe TRBD1 (6 bases). CDR3 DNA: TGCGCCAGCAGCCGAACAGGGACGGGCGAAAAACTGTTTTTT. It specifies CASSRTGTGEKLFF.